The present entry profiles one T cell receptor (beta chain) with its context. The target antigen is unknown. These data are taken from a study of beta chain features in type 1 diabetes. Sorting gave populations that all exceeded 98% purity. Every bit of the isolated RNA underwent reverse transcription, so sequencing read expressed TCRB transcripts. Clones were sequenced by immunoSEQ multiplex PCR, and TCRdb holds only the in-frame ones, with some missing. The repertoire includes 680,000 or so clones, around an eighth of them detected once, and approximately 0.021% sits in the top ten. With 5 bases clipped from V and 1 base from J, the junction kept 3 bases outside the gene matches. Per germline, CDR1 GTSNPN and CDR2 SVGIG (reference sequence). The length of the CDR3 is 13 residues. Findings of the study overall: For patients and controls alike, PCR might favor shorter templates to the same degree. Moderately but significantly shorter TCRB CDR3s were found in Type 1 diabetes patients in all four CD4+ subsets.

Sequenced material: naive CD4+ T cells from blood. The chain employs TRBV30 and TRBJ2-3; 7 nucleotides match TRBD2. This sequence was found in a man aged 18 to 29 with type 1 diabetes. In nucleotides, the CDR3 is TGTGCCTGGCGACTAGCTGGCACAGATACGCAGTATTTT. Translation gives CAWRLAGTDTQYF.